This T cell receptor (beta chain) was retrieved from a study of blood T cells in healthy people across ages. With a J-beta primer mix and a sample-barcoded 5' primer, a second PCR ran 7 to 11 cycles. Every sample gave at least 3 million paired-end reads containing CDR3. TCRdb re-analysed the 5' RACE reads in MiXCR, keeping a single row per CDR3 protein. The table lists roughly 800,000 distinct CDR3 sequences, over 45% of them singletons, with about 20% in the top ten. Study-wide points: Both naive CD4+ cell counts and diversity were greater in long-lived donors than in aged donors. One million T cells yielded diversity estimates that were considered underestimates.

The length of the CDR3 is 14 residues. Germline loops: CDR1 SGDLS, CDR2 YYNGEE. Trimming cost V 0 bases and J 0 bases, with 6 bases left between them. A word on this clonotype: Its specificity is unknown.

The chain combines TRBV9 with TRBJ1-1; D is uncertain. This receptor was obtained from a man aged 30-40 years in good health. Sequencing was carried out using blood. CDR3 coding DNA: TGTGCCAGCAGCGTAGGTCCGGTGAACACTGAAGCTTTCTTT. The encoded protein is CASSVGPVNTEAFF. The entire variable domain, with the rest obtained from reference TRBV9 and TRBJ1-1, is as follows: DSGVTQTPKHLITATGQRVTLRCSPRSGDLSVYWYQQSLDQGLQFLIQYYNGEERAKGNILERFSAQQFPDLHSELNLSSLELGDSALYFCASSVGPVNTEAFFGQGTRLTVV.